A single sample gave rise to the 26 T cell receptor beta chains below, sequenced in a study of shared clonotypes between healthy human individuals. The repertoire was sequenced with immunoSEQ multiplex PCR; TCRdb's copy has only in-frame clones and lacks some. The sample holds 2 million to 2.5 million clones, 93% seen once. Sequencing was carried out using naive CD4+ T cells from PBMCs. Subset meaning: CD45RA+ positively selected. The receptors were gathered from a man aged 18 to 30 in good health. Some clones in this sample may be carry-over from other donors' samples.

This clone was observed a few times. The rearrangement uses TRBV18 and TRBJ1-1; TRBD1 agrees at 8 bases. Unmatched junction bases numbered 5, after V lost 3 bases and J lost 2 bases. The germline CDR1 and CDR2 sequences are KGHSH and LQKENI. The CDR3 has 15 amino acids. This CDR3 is CASSPGQEINTEAFF. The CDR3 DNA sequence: TGTGCCAGCTCACCGGGACAGGAGATTAACACTGAAGCTTTCTTT.

The CDR3 is CATSREAQHYGYTF. The CDR3 DNA sequence: TGTGCCACCAGCAGAGAGGCACAGCACTATGGCTACACCTTC. The V gene is TRBV15, the J gene TRBJ1-2, with D uncertain. The germline gives CDR1 LNHNV, CDR2 YYDKDF (reference sequence). V was shortened by 0 bases and J by 3 bases, with 8 bases between the two germline ends. The CDR3 is made up of 14 amino acids.

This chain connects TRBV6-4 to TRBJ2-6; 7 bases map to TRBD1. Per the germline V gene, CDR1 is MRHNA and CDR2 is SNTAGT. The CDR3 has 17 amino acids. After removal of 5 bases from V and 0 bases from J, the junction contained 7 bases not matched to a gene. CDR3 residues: CASSRDRLASGANVLTF. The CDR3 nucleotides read TGTGCCAGCAGTCGGGACAGATTAGCCTCTGGGGCCAACGTCCTGACTTTC.

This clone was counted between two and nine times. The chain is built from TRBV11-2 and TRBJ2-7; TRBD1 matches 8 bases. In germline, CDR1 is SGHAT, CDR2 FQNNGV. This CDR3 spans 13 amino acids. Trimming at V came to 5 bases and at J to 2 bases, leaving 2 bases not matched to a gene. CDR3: CASSPTGAYEQYF. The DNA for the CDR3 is TGTGCCAGCAGCCCGACAGGGGCCTACGAGCAGTACTTC.

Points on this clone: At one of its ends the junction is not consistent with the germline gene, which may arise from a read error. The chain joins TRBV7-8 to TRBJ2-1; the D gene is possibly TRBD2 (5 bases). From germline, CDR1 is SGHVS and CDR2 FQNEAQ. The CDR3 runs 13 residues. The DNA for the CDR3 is TGTGCCAGCAGCCAACACGACTACTATGAGCAGTTCTTC. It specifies CASSQHDYYEQFF.

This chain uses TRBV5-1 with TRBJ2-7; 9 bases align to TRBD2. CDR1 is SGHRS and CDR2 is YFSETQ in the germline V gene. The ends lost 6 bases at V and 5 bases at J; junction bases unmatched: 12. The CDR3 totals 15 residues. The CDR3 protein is CASTDGSGSVNEQYF. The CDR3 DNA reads TGCGCCAGCACCGATGGTAGCGGGAGCGTAAACGAGCAGTACTTC.

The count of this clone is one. The CDR3 reads CASSLSFVNEQYF. The CDR3 nucleotides read TGTGCCAGCAGTTTGTCTTTTGTGAACGAGCAGTACTTC. The chain has TRBV28 and TRBJ2-7; D is unclear. This CDR3 has 13 residues. The germline V and J ends were trimmed by 3 bases and 5 bases, with 11 bases remaining between them. CDR1 is MDHEN and CDR2 is SYDVKM in the germline V gene. The full variable domain, its missing parts supplied by reference TRBV28 and TRBJ2-7, is DVKVTQSSRYLVKRTGEKVFLECVQDMDHENMFWYRQDPGLGLRLIYFSYDVKMKEKGDIPEGYSVSREKKERFSLILESASTNQTSMYLCASSLSFVNEQYFGPGTRLTVT.

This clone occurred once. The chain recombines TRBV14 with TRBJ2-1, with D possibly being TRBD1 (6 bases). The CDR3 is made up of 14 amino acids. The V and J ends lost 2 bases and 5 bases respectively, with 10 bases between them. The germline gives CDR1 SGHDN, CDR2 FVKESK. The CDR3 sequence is CASSQSYRDNEQFF. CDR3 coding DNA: TGTGCCAGCAGCCAAAGTTACAGGGACAATGAGCAGTTCTTC.

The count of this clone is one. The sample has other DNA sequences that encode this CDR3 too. The CDR3 loop reads CASSPTGGYEKLFF. CDR3 nucleotide sequence: TGCGCCAGCAGCCCAACAGGGGGCTATGAAAAACTGTTTTTT. The J gene is TRBJ1-4, the V gene TRBV5-1, with 9 bases that match TRBD1. The CDR3 loop spans 14 amino acids. Germline loops: CDR1 SGHRS, CDR2 YFSETQ. Trimming cost V 4 bases and J 6 bases; bases outside gene matches: 4. The complete variable domain, with remaining parts taken from reference TRBV5-1 and TRBJ1-4, reads KAGVTQTPRYLIKTRGQQVTLSCSPISGHRSVSWYQQTPGQGLQFLFEYFSETQRNKGNFPGRFSGRQFSNSRSEMNVSTLELGDSALYLCASSPTGGYEKLFFGSGTQLSVL.

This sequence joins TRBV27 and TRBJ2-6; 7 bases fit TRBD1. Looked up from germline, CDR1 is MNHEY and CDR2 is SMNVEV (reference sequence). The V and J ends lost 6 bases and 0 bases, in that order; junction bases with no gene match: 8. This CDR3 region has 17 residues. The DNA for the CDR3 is TGTGCCAGCAGCAAAACGGACAGGAGCTCTGGGGCCAACGTCCTGACTTTC. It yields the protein CASSKTDRSSGANVLTF.

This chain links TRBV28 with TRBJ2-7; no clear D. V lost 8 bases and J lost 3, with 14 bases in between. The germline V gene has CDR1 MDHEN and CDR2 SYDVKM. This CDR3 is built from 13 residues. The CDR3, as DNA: TGTGCCAGCTGTCAGAGACATTTCTACGAGCAGTACTTC. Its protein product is CASCQRHFYEQYF.

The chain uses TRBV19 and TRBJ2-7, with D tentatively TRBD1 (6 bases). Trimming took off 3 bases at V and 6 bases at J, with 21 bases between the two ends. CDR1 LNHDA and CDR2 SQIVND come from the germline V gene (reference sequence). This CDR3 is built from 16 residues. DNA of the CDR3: TGTGCCAGTAGTATCAAGGCAGGGGCGAACCGAGGCGAGCAGTACTTC. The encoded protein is CASSIKAGANRGEQYF.

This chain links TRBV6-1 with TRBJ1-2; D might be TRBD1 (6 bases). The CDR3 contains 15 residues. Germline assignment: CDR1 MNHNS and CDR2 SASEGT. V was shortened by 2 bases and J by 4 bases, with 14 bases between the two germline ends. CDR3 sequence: CASSEMWGALYGYTF. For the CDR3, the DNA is TGTGCCAGCAGTGAAATGTGGGGGGCGCTCTATGGCTACACCTTC.

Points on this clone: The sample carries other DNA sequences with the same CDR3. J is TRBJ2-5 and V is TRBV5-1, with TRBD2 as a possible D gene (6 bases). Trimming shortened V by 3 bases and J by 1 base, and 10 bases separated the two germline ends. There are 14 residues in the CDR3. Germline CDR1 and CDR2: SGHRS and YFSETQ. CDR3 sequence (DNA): TGCGCCAGCAGCTCAGGGACTGCCCAAGAGACCCAGTACTTC. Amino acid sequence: CASSSGTAQETQYF.

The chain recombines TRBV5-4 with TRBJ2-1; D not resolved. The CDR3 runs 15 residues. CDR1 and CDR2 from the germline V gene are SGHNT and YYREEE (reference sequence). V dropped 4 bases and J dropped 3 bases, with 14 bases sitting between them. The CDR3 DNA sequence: TGTGCCAGCAGCCCCGTCCTGAAGAACTACAATGAGCAGTTCTTC. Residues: CASSPVLKNYNEQFF.

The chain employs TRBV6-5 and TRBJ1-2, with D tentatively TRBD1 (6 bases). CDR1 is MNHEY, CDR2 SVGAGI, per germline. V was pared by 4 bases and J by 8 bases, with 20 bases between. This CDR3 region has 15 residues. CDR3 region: CASSSWTAGQRGYTF. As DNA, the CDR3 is TGTGCCAGCAGTTCTTGGACAGCGGGGCAGAGAGGCTACACCTTC.

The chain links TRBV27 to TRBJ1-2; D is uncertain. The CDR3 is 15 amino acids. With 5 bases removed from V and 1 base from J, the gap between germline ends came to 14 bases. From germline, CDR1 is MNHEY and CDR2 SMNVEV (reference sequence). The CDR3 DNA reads TGTGCCAGCAGTCCCCTTGGCGAAGGTAACTATGGCTACACCTTC. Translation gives CASSPLGEGNYGYTF.

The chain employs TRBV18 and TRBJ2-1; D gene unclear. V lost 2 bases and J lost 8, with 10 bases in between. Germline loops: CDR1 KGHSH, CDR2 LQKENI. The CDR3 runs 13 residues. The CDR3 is CASSPGVGDEQFF. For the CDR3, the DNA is TGTGCCAGCTCACCAGGCGTGGGCGATGAGCAGTTCTTC.

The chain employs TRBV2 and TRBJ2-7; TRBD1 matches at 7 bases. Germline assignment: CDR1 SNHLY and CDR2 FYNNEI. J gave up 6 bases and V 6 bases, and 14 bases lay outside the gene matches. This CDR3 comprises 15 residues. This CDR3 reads CASSLRQGEILEQYF. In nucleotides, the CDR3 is TGTGCCAGCAGCCTAAGACAGGGTGAGATTCTCGAGCAGTACTTC.

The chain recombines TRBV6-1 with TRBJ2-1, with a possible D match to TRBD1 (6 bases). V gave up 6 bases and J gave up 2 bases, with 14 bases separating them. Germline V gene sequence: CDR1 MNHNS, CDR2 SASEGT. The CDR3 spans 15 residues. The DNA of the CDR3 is TGTGCCAGCAGGGACCAGGGGTATACCTACAATGAGCAGTTCTTC. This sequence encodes CASRDQGYTYNEQFF.

The CDR3 sequence: CASSPGQAPGTQYF. CDR3 in DNA: TGTGCCAGCAGTCCGGGACAGGCCCCCGGTACGCAGTATTTT. The chain has TRBV28 and TRBJ2-3, with TRBD1 matching 8 bases. Germline CDR1 MDHEN, CDR2 SYDVKM. This CDR3 has 14 amino acids. After removal of 5 bases from V and 8 bases from J, the junction contained 9 bases not matched to a gene.

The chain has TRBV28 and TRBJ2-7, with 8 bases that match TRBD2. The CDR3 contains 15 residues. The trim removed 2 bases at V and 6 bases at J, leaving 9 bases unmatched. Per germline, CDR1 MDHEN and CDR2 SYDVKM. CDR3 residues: CASSLGGGRFGEQYF. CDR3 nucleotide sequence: TGTGCCAGCAGTTTAGGGGGCGGGAGGTTTGGCGAGCAGTACTTC.

The DNA for the CDR3 is TGTGCCAGCAGCTTGGGGGTTGCAACTAATGAAAAACTGTTTTTT. It translates to CASSLGVATNEKLFF. This sequence joins TRBV5-8 and TRBJ1-4; no firm D call. The germline V gene encodes CDR1 SGHTS and CDR2 YDEGEE. Trimming stripped 0 bases from V and 0 bases from J, with 6 bases between. The CDR3 contains 15 residues.

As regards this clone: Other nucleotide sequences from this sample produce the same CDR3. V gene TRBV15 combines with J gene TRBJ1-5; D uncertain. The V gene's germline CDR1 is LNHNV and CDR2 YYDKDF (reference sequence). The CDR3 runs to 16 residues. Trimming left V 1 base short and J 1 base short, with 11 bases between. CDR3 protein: CATSRGGEGSNQPQHF. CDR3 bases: TGTGCCACCAGCAGAGGTGGCGAAGGGAGCAATCAGCCCCAGCATTTT.

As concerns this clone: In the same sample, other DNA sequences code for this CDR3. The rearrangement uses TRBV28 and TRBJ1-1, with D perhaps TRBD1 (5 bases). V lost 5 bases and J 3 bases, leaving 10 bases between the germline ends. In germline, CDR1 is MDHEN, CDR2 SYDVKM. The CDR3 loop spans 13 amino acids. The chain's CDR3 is CASSGRGYTEAFF. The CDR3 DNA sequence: TGTGCCAGCAGTGGAAGGGGTTACACTGAAGCTTTCTTT.

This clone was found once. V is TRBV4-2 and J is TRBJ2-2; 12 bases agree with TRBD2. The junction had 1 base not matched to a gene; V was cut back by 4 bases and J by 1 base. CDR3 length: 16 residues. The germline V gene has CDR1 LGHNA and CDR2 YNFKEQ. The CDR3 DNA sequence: TGTGCCAGCAGCCGGACTAGCGGGGTGAACACCGGGGAGCTGTTTTTT. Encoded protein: CASSRTSGVNTGELFF.